These 17 T cell receptor beta chains share one sample of origin, sequenced in a study of long-term antiretroviral therapy in people with HIV. Investigators performed immunoSEQ version v3.0 at survey level. Some clones are missing from TCRdb's copy, which holds only in-frame ones; the method was immunoSEQ multiplex PCR. The table shows around 8,800 clones, with over 65% occurring only once. Sequencing used unsorted PBMCs, obtained 0.4 years before starting antiretroviral therapy. These receptors were taken from a man younger than 40 with HIV.

The chain carries TRBV27 and TRBJ2-5; D unclear. Trimming cost V 3 bases and J 4 bases, with 12 bases left between them. Germline V gene sequence: CDR1 MNHEY, CDR2 SMNVEV (reference sequence). The CDR3 consists of 14 residues. CDR3 coding DNA: TGTGCCAGCAGTTTCAATTTAAATGGAGAGACCCAGTACTTC. The encoded protein is CASSFNLNGETQYF.

The V call is TRBV28, the J call TRBJ1-1, with D uncertain. Germline CDR1 MDHEN, CDR2 SYDVKM. The CDR3 loop spans 14 amino acids. Trimming removed 3 bases from V and 1 base from J, with 9 bases in between. The CDR3 DNA follows: TGTGCCAGCAGTTTCCAGTTGCCGAACACTGAAGCTTTCTTT. Its translation: CASSFQLPNTEAFF. Full variable domain (outside the CDR3, taken from reference TRBV28 and TRBJ1-1): DVKVTQSSRYLVKRTGEKVFLECVQDMDHENMFWYRQDPGLGLRLIYFSYDVKMKEKGDIPEGYSVSREKKERFSLILESASTNQTSMYLCASSFQLPNTEAFFGQGTRLTVV.

V usage is TRBV30 and J usage is TRBJ1-1; possible D gene TRBD1, 5 bases. Germline V CDR1 and CDR2: GTSNPN, SVGIG (reference sequence). This CDR3 region has 15 residues. Trimming cost V 0 bases and J 5 bases, with 16 bases left between them. CDR3 protein: CAWSVLVRWGTEAFF. The CDR3 DNA is TGTGCCTGGAGTGTACTTGTCCGTTGGGGGACTGAAGCTTTCTTT.

This clone was picked up one time. V usage is TRBV10-1 and J usage is TRBJ2-1; 7 nucleotides align to TRBD2. CDR1 and CDR2 (germline): WNHNN, SYGVQD (reference sequence). The length of the CDR3 is 17 residues. The trim removed 5 bases at V and 7 bases at J, leaving 17 bases unmatched. CDR3 sequence reads: CASSNGLVGNSVNEQFF. In DNA, the CDR3 is TGCGCCAGCAGTAATGGACTAGTCGGAAATAGTGTGAATGAGCAGTTCTTC.

CDR3 sequence: CASSLEESDSYEQYF. The CDR3 nucleotides read TGTGCCAGCAGCTTAGAGGAAAGTGATTCCTACGAGCAGTACTTC. The chain carries TRBV7-9 and TRBJ2-7; D not resolved. The germline V gene encodes CDR1 SEHNR and CDR2 FQNEAQ (reference sequence). V lost 1 base and J 1 base, leaving 11 bases between the germline ends. The CDR3 contains 15 residues.

The chain has TRBV6-6 and TRBJ2-3; D is unresolved. There are 12 residues in the CDR3. Deletions cut 5 bases from V and 2 bases from J, with 5 bases between. Germline CDR1 and CDR2: MNHNY and SVGAGI (reference sequence). The CDR3 loop is CASSPPTDTQYF. CDR3 bases: TGTGCCAGCAGTCCCCCCACAGATACGCAGTATTTT.

A few counts support this clone. The V and J genes are TRBV7-2 and TRBJ2-7, with unresolved D. V lost 5 bases to trimming and J lost 0 bases, with 8 bases between them. Germline loops: CDR1 SGHTA, CDR2 FQGNSA. CDR3 length: 13 residues. The CDR3: CASSPRSSYEQYF. The CDR3 region has the DNA TGTGCCAGCAGCCCTCGGTCCTCCTACGAGCAGTACTTC.

The chain links TRBV28 to TRBJ2-7, with a tentative D call TRBD2 (5 bases). CDR3 size: 13 residues. The V end lost 3 bases, the J end lost 2 bases, and 8 bases lay between the germline ends. Germline assignment: CDR1 MDHEN and CDR2 SYDVKM. The CDR3 DNA is TGTGCCAGCAGTTTGGACTTCACCTACGAGCAGTACTTC. It is translated as CASSLDFTYEQYF. The full variable domain, completed using reference TRBV28 and TRBJ2-7, is DVKVTQSSRYLVKRTGEKVFLECVQDMDHENMFWYRQDPGLGLRLIYFSYDVKMKEKGDIPEGYSVSREKKERFSLILESASTNQTSMYLCASSLDFTYEQYFGPGTRLTVT.

The table lists this clone with a few counts. The chain links TRBV4-3 to TRBJ2-7; D possibly matches TRBD1 or TRBD2 (5 bases each). V shed 0 bases and J shed 2 bases, with 17 bases lying between them. There are 17 residues in the CDR3. Per the germline V gene, CDR1 is LGHNA and CDR2 is YSLEER. The CDR3 is CASSQDRWGFWPYEQYF. As DNA, the CDR3 is TGCGCCAGCAGCCAAGATCGGTGGGGGTTTTGGCCCTACGAGCAGTACTTC.

This clone has a handful of counts. The identical CDR3 is also encoded by other nucleotide sequences in the sample. The V gene is TRBV27, the J gene TRBJ2-7, with unresolved D. The length of the CDR3 is 13 residues. CDR1 is MNHEY and CDR2 is SMNVEV in the germline V gene (reference sequence). V lost 2 bases, J lost 2 bases, and 7 bases lay in between. CDR3 sequence (DNA): TGTGCCAGCAGTTTAAGATTCACCTACGAGCAGTACTTC. This encodes CASSLRFTYEQYF.

J is TRBJ1-5 and V is TRBV6-6, with D unclear. Per the germline V gene, CDR1 is MNHNY and CDR2 is SVGAGI (reference sequence). V dropped 2 bases and J dropped 5 bases, with 10 bases sitting between them. The CDR3 has 14 amino acids. The CDR3 loop is CASSYLTSDQPQHF. The CDR3 coding sequence is TGTGCCAGCAGTTACCTAACCTCAGATCAGCCCCAGCATTTT.

This clone has just a few counts. V is TRBV9 and J is TRBJ2-7; possible D gene TRBD1, 6 bases. In germline, CDR1 is SGDLS, CDR2 YYNGEE. The CDR3 runs 13 residues. The V gene lost 0 bases and the J gene lost 4 bases, with 8 bases spanning the gap. CDR3 DNA sequence: TGTGCCAGCAGCGTAGAACAGGGATACGAGCAGTACTTC. Protein product: CASSVEQGYEQYF.

The V gene is TRBV18, the J gene TRBJ2-7; no reliable D call. V lost 2 bases, J lost 8 bases, and 25 bases lay in between. CDR1 and CDR2 (germline): KGHSH, LQKENI. This CDR3 spans 17 amino acids. The CDR3 DNA is TGTGCCAGCTCACCAGGAGACGGATTAGCTTATGAGAGGAAGCAGTACTTC. It is translated as CASSPGDGLAYERKQYF.

The genes are TRBV7-2 and TRBJ1-5, with TRBD1 identical over 7 bases. The CDR3 has 14 amino acids. Germline-derived CDR1 and CDR2 are SGHTA and FQGNSA. V lost 5 bases to trimming and J lost 9 bases; unmatched junction nucleotides: 10. The CDR3 protein is CASSRKRGLGPQHF. CDR3 DNA sequence: TGTGCCAGCAGCCGAAAAAGGGGGCTGGGGCCCCAGCATTTT.

The V and J genes are TRBV27 and TRBJ2-7; the D gene is possibly TRBD2 (6 bases). Trimming stripped 4 bases from V and 4 bases from J, with 14 bases between. The germline V gene encodes CDR1 MNHEY and CDR2 SMNVEV (reference sequence). This CDR3 has 14 residues. The CDR3 protein is CASSSVRGLYEQYF. In nucleotides, the CDR3 is TGTGCCAGCAGTTCTGTGCGGGGCTTATACGAGCAGTACTTC.

This chain uses TRBV25-1 with TRBJ1-5; 9 nucleotides align to TRBD1. Unmatched junction bases numbered 1, after V lost 3 bases and J lost 4 bases. This CDR3 spans 14 amino acids. The germline gives CDR1 MGHDK, CDR2 SYGVNS. CDR3 in amino acids: CASSEGTGNQPQHF. The CDR3 region has the DNA TGTGCCAGCAGTGAGGGGACAGGGAATCAGCCCCAGCATTTT.

The chain joins TRBV5-8 to TRBJ2-1, with 9 nucleotides matching TRBD1. The V gene end was trimmed by 0 bases and the J gene end by 6 bases; junction bases not matched to a gene: 4. CDR1 and CDR2 from the germline V gene are SGHTS and YDEGEE. CDR3 length: 15 amino acids. The CDR3 DNA follows: TGTGCCAGCAGCTTGGAGGACAGGGGATCCAATGAGCAGTTCTTC. Translated, it gives CASSLEDRGSNEQFF.